Below, 18 T cell receptor beta chains from the same sample are listed, as sequenced in a study of blood T cell repertoires in COVID-19. Assay: immunoSEQ multiplex PCR; the TCRdb copy retains only in-frame clones and omits some. This sample carries approximately 230,000 clones, 88% of them seen once, and the ten largest clones take under 8%. Source material: peripheral blood. These TCRs come from a woman in her thirties with COVID-19, enrolled during active disease.

This clone was recorded once. The gene calls are TRBV24-1 and TRBJ2-3, with 12 bases identical to TRBD2. CDR3 length: 17 residues. CDR1 and CDR2 (germline): KGHDR, SFDVKD. The V and J ends lost 4 bases and 7 bases, in that order; junction bases with no gene match: 11. DNA for the CDR3: TGTGCCACCAGTGACCAGCGTCCTAGCGGGGGGGCTAATACGCAGTATTTT. It encodes CATSDQRPSGGANTQYF.

This chain joins TRBV27 and TRBJ2-1, with a possible D match to TRBD1 (6 bases). The germline V gene encodes CDR1 MNHEY and CDR2 SMNVEV (reference sequence). CDR3 length: 15 amino acids. The ends were cut back, 4 bases at V and 2 bases at J, with 12 bases in the middle. The DNA of the CDR3 is TGTGCCAGCAGTTCAGGGGCTAGAGCCTACAATGAGCAGTTCTTC. It codes for CASSSGARAYNEQFF.

The genes are TRBV12-5 and TRBJ2-3; 12 positions agree with TRBD2. Losses at the gene ends were 1 base for V and 8 bases for J; bases not matched to a gene: 16. Germline V lookup: CDR1 LGHNT, CDR2 FRNRAP. The length of the CDR3 is 19 residues. The CDR3 DNA follows: TGTGCTAGTGGTTTGGGGAGGCTAGGGCTAGCGGGAGGGCCCGTTACGCAGTATTTT. Translation gives CASGLGRLGLAGGPVTQYF.

This chain uses TRBV5-5 with TRBJ2-7, with D maybe TRBD2 (6 bases). Germline-derived CDR1 and CDR2 are SGHKS and YYEKEE (reference sequence). V was pared by 0 bases and J by 7 bases, with 17 bases between. The CDR3 contains 15 residues. CDR3 coding DNA: TGTGCCAGCAGCTTGGCTCCAGGCTCGGGGGAAGAGCAGTACGTC. As protein: CASSLAPGSGEEQYV.

As for this clone: Within the sample, other DNA sequences also encode this same CDR3. This rearrangement joins TRBV6-2 or TRBV6-3 to TRBJ2-7, with 8 bases fitting TRBD1. CDR3 size: 16 residues. Germline V gene data show CDR1 as MNHEY and CDR2 as SVGEGT. The DNA of the CDR3 is TGTGCCAGCAGTTGGGGGGTCGGCGGGACAGGCTACGAGCAATACGTC. It encodes CASSWGVGGTGYEQYV.

The chain is built from TRBV11-2 and TRBJ1-2; TRBD1 is a possible D gene (6 bases). V lost 1 base and J lost 10, with 19 bases in between. Germline assignment: CDR1 SGHAT and CDR2 FQNNGV. The CDR3 covers 15 residues. The CDR3 coding sequence is TGTGCCAGCAGCTTAGCGGGTTTTGCAGGGGCGGACTACACCTTC. Translated: CASSLAGFAGADYTF.

In its sample, this clone was seen once. The chain has TRBV16 and TRBJ1-2; TRBD1 is a possible D gene (5 bases). Trimming cost V 2 bases and J 3 bases, with 13 bases left between them. The length of the CDR3 is 15 residues. Germline V gives CDR1 KGHSY, CDR2 FQNENV. The CDR3 DNA reads TGTGCCAGCAGCCAACCTGAGACAGTCTACTATGGCTACACCTTC. It specifies CASSQPETVYYGYTF.

The chain joins TRBV7-2 to TRBJ2-1, with 11 bases lining up with TRBD2. This CDR3 is 15 amino acids long. Germline-derived CDR1 and CDR2 are SGHTA and FQGNSA. V shed 4 bases and J 4 bases; nucleotides not matched to a gene: 3. The CDR3 sequence: CASSSGTSGYNEQFF. The CDR3 DNA reads TGTGCCAGCAGCTCCGGGACTAGCGGATACAATGAGCAGTTCTTC.

This chain joins TRBV11-1 and TRBJ2-7, with D maybe TRBD1 (6 bases). Germline CDR1 SGHAT, CDR2 FQDESV (reference sequence). V lost 6 bases and J 0 bases, leaving 9 bases between the germline ends. This CDR3 has 13 residues. The CDR3 nucleotides are TGTGCCAGCAGGCCCAGGGGCTCCTACGAGCAGTACTTC. Its protein is CASRPRGSYEQYF.

The chain carries TRBV9 and TRBJ2-2; no firm D call. The germline V gene encodes CDR1 SGDLS and CDR2 YYNGEE. The CDR3 loop spans 16 amino acids. The V and J ends lost 0 bases and 1 base respectively, with 10 bases between them. This CDR3 is CASSVGVGQNTGELFF. CDR3 DNA sequence: TGTGCCAGCAGCGTAGGCGTTGGGCAGAACACCGGGGAGCTGTTTTTT.

The genes are TRBV6-2 or TRBV6-3 and TRBJ1-1; no clear D. CDR1 and CDR2 (germline): MNHEY, SVGEGT. The CDR3 totals 14 residues. V shed 5 bases and J shed 5 bases, with 15 bases lying between them. CDR3 sequence reads: CASSTNTKGTEAFF. The CDR3 nucleotides read TGTGCCAGCAGTACTAACACCAAAGGAACTGAAGCTTTCTTT.

The chain uses TRBV7-8 and TRBJ2-7; D gene uncertain. Germline V gene lookup returns CDR1 SGHVS and CDR2 FQNEAQ. Trimming took off 10 bases at V and 3 bases at J, with 13 bases between the two ends. There are 12 residues in the CDR3. The DNA of the CDR3 is TGTGCCAATGCGCCCACGAACTACGAGCAGTACGTC. It yields the protein CANAPTNYEQYV.

This clone was counted only a few times. V and J are TRBV7-2 and TRBJ2-1; D is possibly TRBD1 (6 bases). V lost 1 base and J 7 bases, leaving 11 bases between the germline ends. This CDR3 comprises 14 residues. Germline CDR1 is SGHTA and CDR2 is FQGNSA. The CDR3 region is CASSLVWTDNEQFF. In DNA form, the CDR3 reads TGTGCCAGCAGCTTAGTGTGGACAGATAATGAGCAGTTCTTC.

The rearrangement joins TRBV18 to TRBJ2-3; D unresolved. Germline V CDR1 and CDR2: KGHSH, LQKENI. The CDR3 is 13 residues long. V lost 4 bases and J lost 4, with 9 bases in between. CDR3 sequence reads: CASSQSEADTQYF. The CDR3 DNA sequence: TGTGCCAGCTCACAATCCGAGGCAGATACGCAGTATTTT.

This chain joins TRBV6-5 and TRBJ2-5; D perhaps matches TRBD1 (6 bases). Germline values: CDR1 MNHEY, CDR2 SVGAGI. The CDR3 contains 14 residues. V lost 2 bases to trimming and J lost 2 bases, with 9 bases between them. This CDR3 is CASSYADRQETQYF. As DNA, the CDR3 is TGTGCCAGCAGTTACGCGGACAGACAAGAGACCCAGTACTTC.

The chain carries TRBV7-6 and TRBJ2-7, with 9 bases fitting TRBD1. V was pared by 5 bases and J by 3 bases, with 11 bases of the junction left unmatched. Germline V gene sequence: CDR1 SGHVS, CDR2 FNYEAQ. The CDR3 extends over 16 amino acids. The CDR3, as DNA: TGTGCCAGCAGCCCATTGCGGGGACAGGGAATCTACGAGCAGTACTTC. Amino acids: CASSPLRGQGIYEQYF.

The rearrangement links TRBV4-2 to TRBJ2-7, with a weak D call TRBD2 (6 bases). The CDR3 has 17 amino acids. V lost 0 bases to trimming and J lost 0 bases, with 15 bases between them. Germline-derived CDR1 and CDR2 are LGHNA and YNFKEQ. The CDR3 bases are TGTGCCAGCAGCCAAGAGTTGGCGGGGTCTAGCTCCTACGAGCAGTACTTC. It encodes CASSQELAGSSSYEQYF.

V usage is TRBV11-2 and J usage is TRBJ2-3, with TRBD2 matching over 9 bases. Germline values: CDR1 SGHAT, CDR2 FQNNGV. V lost 8 bases and J lost 4; bases outside the gene matches: 10. The CDR3 totals 15 residues. The CDR3 nucleotides read TGTGCCAGCGTGTCCTTAGCGGGAGTGGCAGATACGCAGTATTTT. Translating gives CASVSLAGVADTQYF.